The clone carrying this T cell receptor beta chain was found once. V was pared by 4 bases and J by 7 bases, with 18 bases between. Germline V gives CDR1 SNHLY, CDR2 FYNNEI. The CDR3 covers 15 residues. Authors' data handling: Amplification of reference gene primers was used by the study to estimate nucleated cell counts. Here immunoSEQ multiplex PCR was the method, and the copy in TCRdb shows in-frame clones only, minus some. V, J and clone size derive from that table, while D and trimming were established from the DNA sequence. This table holds around 170,000 clones, about 87% found once. The data are from a study of blood T cell repertoires in COVID-19. Study in general: COVID-19 samples, acute and convalescent, were from the United States, Italy and Spain. In each case, the material was cDNA or gDNA derived from T cells, B-cell-depleted T cells, or PBMCs.

The V and J genes are TRBV2 and TRBJ2-3; D uncertain. The source of this sequence is a woman aged 25 to 45 with acute or convalescent COVID-19. The sequenced sample was peripheral blood. The CDR3 protein is CASSGREQFGHTQYF. The CDR3, as DNA: TGTGCCAGCAGTGGACGAGAACAGTTCGGTCATACGCAGTATTTT.